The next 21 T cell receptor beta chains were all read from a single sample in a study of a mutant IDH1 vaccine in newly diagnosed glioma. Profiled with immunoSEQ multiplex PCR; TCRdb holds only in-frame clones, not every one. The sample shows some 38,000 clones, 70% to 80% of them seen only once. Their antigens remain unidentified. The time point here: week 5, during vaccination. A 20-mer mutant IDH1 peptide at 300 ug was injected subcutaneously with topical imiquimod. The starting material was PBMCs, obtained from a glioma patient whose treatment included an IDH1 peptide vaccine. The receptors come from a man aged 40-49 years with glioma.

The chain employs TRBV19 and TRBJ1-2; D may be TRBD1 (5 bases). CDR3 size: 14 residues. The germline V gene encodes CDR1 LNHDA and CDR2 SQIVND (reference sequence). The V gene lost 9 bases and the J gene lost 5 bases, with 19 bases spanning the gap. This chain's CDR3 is CASRLGQGLYGYTF. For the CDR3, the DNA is TGTGCCAGCCGGTTGGGCCAGGGTTTGTATGGCTACACCTTC.

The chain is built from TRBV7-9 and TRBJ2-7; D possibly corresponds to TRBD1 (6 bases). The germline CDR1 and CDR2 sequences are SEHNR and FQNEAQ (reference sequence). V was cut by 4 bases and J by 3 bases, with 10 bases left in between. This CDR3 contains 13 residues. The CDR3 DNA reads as TGTGCCAGCAGCTCGCCAGGGGACTACGAGCAGTACTTC. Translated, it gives CASSSPGDYEQYF.

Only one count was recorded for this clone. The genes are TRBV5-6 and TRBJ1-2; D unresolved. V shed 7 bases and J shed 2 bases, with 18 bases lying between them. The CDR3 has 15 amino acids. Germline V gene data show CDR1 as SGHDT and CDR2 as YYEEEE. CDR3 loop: CASHSIERMNYGYTF. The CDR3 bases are TGTGCCAGCCACTCTATCGAGAGGATGAACTATGGCTACACCTTC.

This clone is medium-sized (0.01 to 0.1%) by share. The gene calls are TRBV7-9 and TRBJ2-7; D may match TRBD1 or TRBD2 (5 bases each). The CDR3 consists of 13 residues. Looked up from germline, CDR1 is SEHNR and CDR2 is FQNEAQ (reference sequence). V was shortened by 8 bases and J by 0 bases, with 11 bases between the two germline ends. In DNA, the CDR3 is TGTGCCAGCTGCTGGGGGAGCTCCTACGAGCAGTACTTC. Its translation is CASCWGSSYEQYF.

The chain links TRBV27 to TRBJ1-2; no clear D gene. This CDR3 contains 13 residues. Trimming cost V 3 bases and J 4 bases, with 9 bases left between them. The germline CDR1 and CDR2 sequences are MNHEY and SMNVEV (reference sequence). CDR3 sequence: CASSLRAGYGYTF. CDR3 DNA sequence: TGTGCCAGCAGTTTGCGGGCGGGCTATGGCTACACCTTC.

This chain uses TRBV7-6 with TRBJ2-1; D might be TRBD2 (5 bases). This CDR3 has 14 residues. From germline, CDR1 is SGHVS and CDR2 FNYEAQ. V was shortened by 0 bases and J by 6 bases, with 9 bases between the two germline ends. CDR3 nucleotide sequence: TGTGCCAGCAGCTTAGCTTCCGGGGTCAATGAGCAGTTCTTC. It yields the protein CASSLASGVNEQFF.

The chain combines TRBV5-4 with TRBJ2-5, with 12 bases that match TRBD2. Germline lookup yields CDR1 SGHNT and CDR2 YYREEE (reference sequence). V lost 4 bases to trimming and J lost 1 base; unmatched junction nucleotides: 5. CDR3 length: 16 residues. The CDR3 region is CASSPGLAGTQETQYF. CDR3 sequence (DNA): TGTGCCAGCAGCCCTGGACTAGCGGGGACCCAAGAGACCCAGTACTTC.

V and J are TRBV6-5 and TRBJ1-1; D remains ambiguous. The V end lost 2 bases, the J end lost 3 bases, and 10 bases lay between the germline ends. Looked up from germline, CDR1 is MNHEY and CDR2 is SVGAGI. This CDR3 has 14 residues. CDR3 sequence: CASSYVGTHTEAFF. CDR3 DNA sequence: TGTGCCAGCAGTTACGTCGGCACGCACACTGAAGCTTTCTTT.

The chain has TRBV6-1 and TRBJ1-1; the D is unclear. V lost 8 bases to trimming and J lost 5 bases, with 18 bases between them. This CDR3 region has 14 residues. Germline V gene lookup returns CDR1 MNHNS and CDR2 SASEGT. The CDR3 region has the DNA TGTGCCAGCCGCGCGGGTCTTTCTTGGACTGAAGCTTTCTTT. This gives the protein CASRAGLSWTEAFF.

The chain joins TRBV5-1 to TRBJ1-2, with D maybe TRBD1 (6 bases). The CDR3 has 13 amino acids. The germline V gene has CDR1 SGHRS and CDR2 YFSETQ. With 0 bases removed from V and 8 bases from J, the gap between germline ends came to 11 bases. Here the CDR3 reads CASSLEGEMGYTF. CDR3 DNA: TGCGCCAGCAGCTTGGAGGGGGAGATGGGCTACACCTTC.

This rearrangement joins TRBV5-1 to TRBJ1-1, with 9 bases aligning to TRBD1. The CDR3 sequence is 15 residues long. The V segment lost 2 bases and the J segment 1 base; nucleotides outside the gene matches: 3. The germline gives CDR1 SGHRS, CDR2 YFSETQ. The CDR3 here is CASSLQGAGNTEAFF. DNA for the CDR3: TGCGCCAGCAGCTTACAGGGGGCCGGGAACACTGAAGCTTTCTTT.

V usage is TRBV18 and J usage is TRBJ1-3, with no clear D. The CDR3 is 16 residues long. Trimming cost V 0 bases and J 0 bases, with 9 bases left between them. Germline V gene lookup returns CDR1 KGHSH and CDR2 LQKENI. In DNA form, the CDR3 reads TGTGCCAGCTCACCACCGGACGGATACTCTGGAAACACCATATATTTT. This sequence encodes CASSPPDGYSGNTIYF.

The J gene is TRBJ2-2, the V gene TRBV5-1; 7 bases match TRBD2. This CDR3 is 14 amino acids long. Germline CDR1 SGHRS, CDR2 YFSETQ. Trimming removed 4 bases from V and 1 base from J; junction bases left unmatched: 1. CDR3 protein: CASSPGGNTGELFF. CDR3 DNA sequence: TGCGCCAGCAGCCCGGGGGGGAACACCGGGGAGCTGTTTTTT.

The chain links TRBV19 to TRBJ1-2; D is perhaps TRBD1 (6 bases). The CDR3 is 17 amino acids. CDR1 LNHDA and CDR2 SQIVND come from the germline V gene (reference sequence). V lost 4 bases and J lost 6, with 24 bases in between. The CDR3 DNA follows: TGTGCCAGTAGTAACAGCCCCACGGGGGCGCGCTCTCATGGCTACACCTTC. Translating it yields CASSNSPTGARSHGYTF.

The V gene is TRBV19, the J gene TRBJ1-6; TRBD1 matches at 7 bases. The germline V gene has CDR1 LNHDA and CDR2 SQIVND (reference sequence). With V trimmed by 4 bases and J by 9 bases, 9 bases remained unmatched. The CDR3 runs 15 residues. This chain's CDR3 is CASSTRDSKRSPLHF. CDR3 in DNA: TGTGCCAGTAGTACCCGGGACAGCAAGCGTTCACCCCTCCACTTT.

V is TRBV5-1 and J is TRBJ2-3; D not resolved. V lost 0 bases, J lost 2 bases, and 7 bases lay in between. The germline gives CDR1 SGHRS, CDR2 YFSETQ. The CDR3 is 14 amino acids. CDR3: CASSLERLTDTQYF. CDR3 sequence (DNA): TGCGCCAGCAGCTTGGAAAGGCTCACAGATACGCAGTATTTT.

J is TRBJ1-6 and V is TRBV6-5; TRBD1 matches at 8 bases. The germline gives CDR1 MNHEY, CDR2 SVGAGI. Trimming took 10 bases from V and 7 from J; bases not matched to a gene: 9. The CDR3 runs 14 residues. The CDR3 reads CATRDRSRNSPLHF. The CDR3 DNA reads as TGTGCCACCCGGGACAGGTCTAGGAATTCACCCCTCCACTTT.

As DNA, the CDR3 is TGTGCCAGTAGTAATGGAAGGATCGGTGAAAAACTGTTTTTT. It specifies CASSNGRIGEKLFF. This chain links TRBV19 with TRBJ1-4; D is uncertain. V lost 4 bases to trimming and J lost 7 bases, with 13 bases between them. The CDR3 sequence is 14 residues long. CDR1 is LNHDA, CDR2 SQIVND, per germline (reference sequence).

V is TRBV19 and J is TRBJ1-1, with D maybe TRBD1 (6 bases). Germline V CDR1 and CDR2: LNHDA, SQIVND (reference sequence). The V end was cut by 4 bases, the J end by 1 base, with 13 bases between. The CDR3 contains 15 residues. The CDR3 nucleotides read TGTGCCAGTAGTACCTGGGCACAGGGGAACACTGAAGCTTTCTTT. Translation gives CASSTWAQGNTEAFF. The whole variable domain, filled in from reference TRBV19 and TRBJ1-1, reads DGGITQSPKYLFRKEGQNVTLSCEQNLNHDAMYWYRQDPGQGLRLIYYSQIVNDFQKGDIAEGYSVSREKKESFPLTVTSAQKNPTAFYLCASSTWAQGNTEAFFGQGTRLTVV.

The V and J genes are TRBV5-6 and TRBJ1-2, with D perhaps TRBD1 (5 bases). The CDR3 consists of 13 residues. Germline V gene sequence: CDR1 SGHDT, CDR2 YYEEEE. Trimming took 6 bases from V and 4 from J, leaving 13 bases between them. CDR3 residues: CASNGLGRYGYTF. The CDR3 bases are TGTGCCAGCAATGGACTGGGGCGCTATGGCTACACCTTC.

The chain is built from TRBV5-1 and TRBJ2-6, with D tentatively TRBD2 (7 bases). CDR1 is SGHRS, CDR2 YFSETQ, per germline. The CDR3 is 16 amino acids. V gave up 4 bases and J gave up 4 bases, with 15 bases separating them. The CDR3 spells CASSGGGSGGANVLTF. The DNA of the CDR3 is TGCGCCAGCAGCGGGGGGGGCTCAGGAGGGGCCAACGTCCTGACTTTC.